The 32 T cell receptor beta chains below were found in one sample sequenced in a study of blood T cells in healthy people across ages. With a J-beta primer mix and a sample-barcoded 5' primer, a second PCR ran roughly 6 to 11 cycles. TCRdb processed the 5' RACE reads anew with MiXCR; each CDR3 protein has one entry. The sample has roughly 800,000 distinct CDR3 sequences; around 25% are singletons. The data were also submitted as part of a second study, on T cells of mothers and their children.

What was sequenced was blood. The receptors were sampled from a boy younger than 18 in good health.

CDR3 bases: TGCAGTGCCCCCGTAGGAGGGGATGAAAAACTGTTTTTT. Translating it yields CSAPVGGDEKLFF. V usage is TRBV20-1 and J usage is TRBJ1-4, with a tentative D call TRBD1 (5 bases). The CDR3 is made up of 13 amino acids. Germline assignment: CDR1 DFQATT and CDR2 SNEGSKA (reference sequence). The germline V and J ends were trimmed by 6 bases and 6 bases, with 14 bases remaining between them.

The chain is built from TRBV12-3 or TRBV12-4 and TRBJ2-5, with D possibly TRBD2 on 6 matching bases. Matching the DNA end better, TRBJ2-7 makes the J call doubtful. This CDR3 is 14 amino acids long. CDR3 in DNA: TGTGCCAGCAGTTACCGGGACTTCTCCTACGAGCAGTACTTC. This gives the protein CASSYRDFSYEQYF.

The chain joins TRBV21-1 to TRBJ2-7; no check of the table's D call, TRBD1, against the DNA was made. TRBV21-1 is a recognized pseudogene. There are 15 residues in the CDR3. The CDR3 region is CASSLRTWRPYEQYF. CDR3 DNA sequence: TGTGCCAGCAGCCTACGGACATGGCGTCCCTACGAGCAGTACTTC.

This rearrangement joins TRBV10-3 to TRBJ2-2, with D possibly matching TRBD2 (7 bases). This CDR3 contains 14 residues. Trimming left V 10 bases short and J 7 bases short, with 19 bases between. Germline V gene data show CDR1 as ENHRY and CDR2 as SYGVKD. CDR3 residues: CATGSGGADGELFF. CDR3 in DNA: TGTGCCACCGGGAGTGGGGGGGCCGACGGGGAGCTGTTTTTT.

This clonotype was picked up one time. This rearrangement joins TRBV21-1 to TRBJ1-1. TRBV21-1 is recorded as a pseudogene. The CDR3 extends over 18 amino acids. The CDR3 sequence is CASTKKDAGLLSYTETFF. In DNA form, the CDR3 reads TGTGCCAGCACCAAAAAGGATGCAGGGCTCCTATCCTACACTGAAACTTTCTTT.

The chain couples TRBV7-6 to TRBJ2-5; D perhaps matches TRBD1 (6 bases). The J call is doubtful: the DNA matches TRBJ2-7 better. CDR3 size: 16 residues. Germline V lookup: CDR1 SGHVS, CDR2 FNYEAQ. CDR3 loop: CASSSQARDNSYEQYF. CDR3 nucleotide sequence: TGTGCCAGCAGCTCACAAGCCCGGGACAACTCCTACGAGCAGTACTTC.

CDR3: CASSFGSGGETQYF. CDR3 bases: TGTGCCAGCAGCTTCGGGTCCGGAGGAGAGACCCAGTACTTC. The chain employs TRBV7-2 and TRBJ2-5; TRBD2 might be the D (5 bases). The V end lost 3 bases, the J end lost 4 bases, and 12 bases lay between the germline ends. The CDR3 contains 14 residues. CDR1 is SGHTA and CDR2 is FQGNSA in the germline V gene.

This clonotype has a handful of counts. CDR3: CASKETEYSNQPQHF. The CDR3 DNA follows: TGTGCCAGTAAAGAAACAGAGTATAGCAATCAGCCCCAGCATTTT. The chain carries TRBV19 and TRBJ1-5; no clear D gene. This CDR3 is 15 amino acids long. Trimming took 7 bases from V and 0 from J, leaving 13 bases between them. CDR1 is LNHDA and CDR2 is SQIVND in the germline V gene (reference sequence).

In its sample, this clonotype was seen a few times. V is TRBV5-1 and J is TRBJ2-2; TRBD2 agrees at 9 bases. The V gene end was trimmed by 6 bases and the J gene end by 3 bases; junction bases not matched to a gene: 6. This CDR3 comprises 15 residues. From germline, CDR1 is SGHRS and CDR2 YFSETQ. The CDR3 sequence: CASNGGGAYTGELFF. The CDR3 DNA is TGCGCCAGCAACGGCGGGGGGGCATACACCGGGGAGCTGTTTTTT.

The chain uses TRBV20-1 and TRBJ1-1; 7 bases line up with TRBD1. The V segment lost 3 bases and the J segment 5 bases; nucleotides outside the gene matches: 12. The CDR3 sequence is 15 residues long. Germline loops: CDR1 DFQATT, CDR2 SNEGSKA (reference sequence). CDR3 nucleotide sequence: TGCAGTGCTAGCCCAGCGACAGGGCGGAAGACTGAAGCTTTCTTT. The encoded protein is CSASPATGRKTEAFF.

This clonotype was picked up a small number of times. The chain is built from TRBV16 and TRBJ1-1, with 8 positions matching TRBD1. The J segment lost 11 bases and the V segment lost 1 base, leaving 9 bases of the junction unmatched. The germline CDR1 and CDR2 sequences are KGHSY and FQNENV. The CDR3 totals 14 residues. CDR3 coding DNA: TGTGCCAGCAGCCAATTCCACGGACAGGGAGATGCTTTCTTT. Protein product: CASSQFHGQGDAFF. The full variable domain, in which reference TRBV16 and TRBJ1-1 provide the parts outside the CDR3, is GEEVAQTPKHLVRGEGQKAKLYCAPIKGHSYVFWYQQVLKNEFKFLISFQNENVFDETGMPKERFSAKCLPNSPCSLEIQATKLEDSAVYFCASSQFHGQGDAFFGQGTRLTVV.

The rearrangement joins TRBV4-3 to TRBJ1-2; maybe TRBD1 (5 bases). Germline assignment: CDR1 LGHNA and CDR2 YSLEER. Trimming cost V 0 bases and J 4 bases, with 12 bases left between them. CDR3 length: 15 residues. This CDR3 is CASSQETAVGYGYTF. CDR3 coding DNA: TGCGCCAGCAGCCAAGAGACAGCAGTCGGCTATGGCTACACCTTC.

The rearrangement uses TRBV15 and TRBJ1-5, with D perhaps TRBD1 (6 bases). V was trimmed by 0 bases and J by 2 bases, leaving 8 bases between them. This CDR3 is 15 amino acids long. Per the germline V gene, CDR1 is LNHNV and CDR2 is YYDKDF (reference sequence). CDR3 region: CATSRDRQGNQPQHF. The CDR3 coding sequence is TGTGCCACCAGCAGAGATCGACAGGGCAATCAGCCCCAGCATTTT.

The J gene is TRBJ1-1, the V gene TRBV19; D gene ambiguous. The CDR3 runs 12 residues. The V end was cut by 1 base, the J end by 8 bases, with 8 bases between. Germline V lookup: CDR1 LNHDA, CDR2 SQIVND (reference sequence). This CDR3 is CASSIVGSEAFF. The CDR3 DNA follows: TGTGCCAGTAGTATAGTGGGCTCCGAAGCTTTCTTT.

This sequence joins TRBV13 and TRBJ2-3; D is uncertain. This CDR3 has 15 amino acids. The V end lost 3 bases, the J end lost 2 bases, and 12 bases lay between the germline ends. Germline values: CDR1 PRHDT, CDR2 FYEKMQ (reference sequence). The CDR3 loop reads CASSFFSADTDTQYF. The CDR3 nucleotides are TGTGCCAGCAGCTTTTTTTCAGCAGACACAGATACGCAGTATTTT.

This rearrangement joins TRBV5-5 to TRBJ2-3; 8 bases match TRBD2. The V and J ends lost 2 bases and 4 bases, in that order; junction bases with no gene match: 3. The CDR3 contains 14 residues. Germline V gene sequence: CDR1 SGHKS, CDR2 YYEKEE (reference sequence). The DNA for the CDR3 is TGTGCCAGCAGCTTCCTTAGCGGGGCAGATACGCAGTATTTT. Its protein product is CASSFLSGADTQYF. Full variable domain (missing parts from reference TRBV5-5 and TRBJ2-3): DAGVTQSPTHLIKTRGQQVTLRCSPISGHKSVSWYQQVLGQGPQFIFQYYEKEERGRGNFPDRFSARQFPNYSSELNVNALLLGDSALYLCASSFLSGADTQYFGPGTRLTVL.

The gene calls are TRBV24-1 and TRBJ2-5; 7 nucleotides agree with TRBD2. CDR1 is KGHDR and CDR2 is SFDVKD in the germline V gene. This CDR3 has 15 residues. V gave up 3 bases and J gave up 1 base; unmatched junction bases: 4. CDR3 DNA sequence: TGTGCCACCAGTGATCCGGGGGGACGCCAAGAGACCCAGTACTTC. Amino acid sequence: CATSDPGGRQETQYF.

This clonotype was counted between two and nine times. The chain links TRBV29-1 to TRBJ2-7; 7 bases align to TRBD1. This CDR3 spans 14 amino acids. V trimming: 4 bases; J trimming: 2 bases; junction bases outside the gene matches: 8. CDR1 SQVTM and CDR2 ANQGSEA come from the germline V gene. Here the CDR3 reads CSVGGQLGTYEQYF. In nucleotides, the CDR3 is TGCAGCGTTGGGGGACAGCTAGGCACCTACGAGCAGTACTTC.

The rearrangement joins TRBV5-1 to TRBJ1-1, with 7 bases that match TRBD1. CDR1 and CDR2 from the germline V gene are SGHRS and YFSETQ. Trimming cost V 5 bases and J 2 bases; bases outside gene matches: 9. The CDR3 sequence is 15 residues long. In DNA, the CDR3 is TGCGCCAGCAGGCGCGCGGGACAGACAAACACTGAAGCTTTCTTT. Its translation is CASRRAGQTNTEAFF.

The chain uses TRBV12-3 or TRBV12-4 and TRBJ2-3; 10 bases fit TRBD1. After removal of 4 bases from V and 3 bases from J, the junction contained 4 bases not matched to a gene. This CDR3 region has 15 residues. The CDR3 coding sequence is TGTGCCAGCAGTTCCGGGACAGGGGATACAGATACGCAGTATTTT. Its translation is CASSSGTGDTDTQYF.

This clonotype appeared a few times. The chain joins TRBV11-2 to TRBJ2-1; 7 bases match TRBD2. V lost 5 bases and J lost 5; bases outside the gene matches: 12. The CDR3 has 16 residues. Germline V gene sequence: CDR1 SGHAT, CDR2 FQNNGV. The CDR3 spells CASSPYPGTNDNEQFF. The CDR3 DNA reads as TGTGCCAGCAGCCCCTACCCAGGGACTAACGACAATGAGCAGTTCTTC.

This clonotype showed up just a few times. At one end, the junction sequence differs from germline, possibly due to a read error. The chain recombines TRBV9 with TRBJ2-5; 12 bases line up with TRBD2. Judging by the DNA end, TRBJ2-1 fits better; the J call may be wrong. Germline V gives CDR1 SGDLS, CDR2 YYNGEE. The length of the CDR3 is 15 residues. The CDR3 reads CASSIGLAGRNEQFF. The CDR3 region has the DNA TGTGCCAGCAGCATCGGACTAGCGGGACGCAATGAACAGTTCTTC.

The chain carries TRBV5-1 and TRBJ2-5; tentatively, D is TRBD2 (6 bases). The CDR3 is 13 residues long. The V gene lost 0 bases and the J gene lost 11 bases, with 14 bases spanning the gap. Germline V gives CDR1 SGHRS, CDR2 YFSETQ. The CDR3 bases are TGCGCCAGCAGCTTGGTTCCGGGGGAAGAGCAGTACTTC. Translation: CASSLVPGEEQYF.

Worth noting for this clonotype: At one boundary the junction diverges from the germline segment, which might be a read error. The gene calls are TRBV9 and TRBJ2-2; 11 bases are shared with TRBD2. CDR3 size: 17 residues. Per the germline V gene, CDR1 is SGDLS and CDR2 is YYNGEE. The CDR3 bases are TGTGCCAGCAGCGCCGGGACTAGCGGTCAGAACGCCGGGGAGCTGTTTTTT. Its translation: CASSAGTSGQNAGELFF.

This clonotype showed up just a few times. This chain links TRBV7-2 with TRBJ2-5; D remains unclear. The germline V and J ends were trimmed by 4 bases and 0 bases, with 9 bases remaining between them. Germline V gene data show CDR1 as SGHTA and CDR2 as FQGNSA. The CDR3 loop spans 14 amino acids. The CDR3 DNA sequence: TGTGCCAGCAGCTCGCTTGGGTACCAAGAGACCCAGTACTTC. Translated: CASSSLGYQETQYF.

Only a few counts were recorded for this clonotype. The genes are TRBV20-1 and TRBJ2-7; TRBD1 agrees at 9 bases. V shed 4 bases and J 2 bases; nucleotides not matched to a gene: 3. From germline, CDR1 is DFQATT and CDR2 SNEGSKA (reference sequence). The CDR3 totals 13 residues. The CDR3 DNA is TGCAGTGCTAAAAGACAGGGGGCCTACGAGCAGTACTTC. Amino acids: CSAKRQGAYEQYF.

This clonotype was seen more than once but under ten times. The V and J genes are TRBV2 and TRBJ2-3, with TRBD2 matching 9 bases. The V gene's germline CDR1 is SNHLY and CDR2 FYNNEI. V shed 2 bases and J 4 bases; nucleotides not matched to a gene: 4. The CDR3 is 15 amino acids. CDR3 in amino acids: CASSELTSGPDTQYF. The CDR3 DNA sequence: TGTGCCAGCAGTGAACTAACTAGCGGGCCAGATACGCAGTATTTT.

This clonotype was counted a few times. This chain connects TRBV11-2 to TRBJ1-2, with a tentative D call TRBD1 (6 bases). The CDR3 has 15 residues. Trimming removed 5 bases at V and 2 bases at J, with 15 bases between. Germline values: CDR1 SGHAT, CDR2 FQNNGV. The CDR3 sequence: CASSQTQTGNYGYTF. For the CDR3, the DNA is TGTGCCAGCAGCCAAACCCAAACAGGGAACTATGGCTACACCTTC.

The DNA of the CDR3 is TGTGCCATCAGTGAGTGGGAGGTTCGAGGGACAGATACGCAGTATTTT. As protein: CAISEWEVRGTDTQYF. The chain has TRBV10-3 and TRBJ2-3; weak D call: TRBD2 (6 bases). From germline, CDR1 is ENHRY and CDR2 SYGVKD. The CDR3 extends over 16 amino acids. Trimming shortened V by 1 base and J by 3 bases, and 14 bases separated the two germline ends.

This clonotype was counted only a few times. This rearrangement joins TRBV10-3 to TRBJ2-7, with a weak D call TRBD1 (5 bases). The CDR3 loop spans 13 amino acids. Trimming took off 7 bases at V and 1 base at J, with 11 bases between the two ends. Germline CDR1 reads ENHRY; CDR2 reads SYGVKD. CDR3 sequence (DNA): TGTGCCATCAAACCCTCAGGGTCCTACGAGCAGTACTTC. Protein product: CAIKPSGSYEQYF.

CDR3 amino acids: CASNRQGPGANVLTF. CDR3 bases: TGTGCCAGCAATAGACAGGGGCCTGGGGCCAACGTCCTGACTTTC. The rearrangement joins TRBV6-1 to TRBJ2-6, with TRBD1 matching 8 bases. The germline CDR1 and CDR2 sequences are MNHNS and SASEGT. V trimming: 7 bases; J trimming: 2 bases; junction bases outside the gene matches: 4. The CDR3 length is 15 residues.

This clonotype was seen a single time. The V call is TRBV28, the J call TRBJ1-1; D may be TRBD1 (6 bases). Germline CDR1 and CDR2: MDHEN and SYDVKM. Trimming took off 3 bases at V and 1 base at J, with 12 bases between the two ends. The CDR3 is 15 residues long. This CDR3 is CASSFWGQKNTEAFF. For the CDR3, the DNA is TGTGCCAGCAGTTTCTGGGGACAAAAGAACACTGAAGCTTTCTTT.